The clone carrying this T cell receptor (beta chain) has just one count. V lost 7 bases and J 1 base, leaving 10 bases between the germline ends. The CDR3 runs to 13 residues. From germline, CDR1 is SGHAT and CDR2 FQDESV (reference sequence). The entry originates in a study of control samples from healthy donors and cancer patients. The protocol was immunoSEQ multiplex PCR, while the TCRdb copy is restricted to in-frame clones and leaves out a portion. This sample has around 250,000 clones; over 75% occur once, and the top ten carry 10% to 15%. The source material was PBMCs. The V gene is TRBV11-1, the J gene TRBJ2-5; D possibly matches TRBD1 or TRBD2 (5 bases each). The TCR originated in a woman aged 55-69 years with lung cancer. The CDR3 protein is CASNRGFQETQYF. The DNA for the CDR3 is TGTGCCAGCAACCGGGGCTTCCAAGAGACCCAGTACTTC.